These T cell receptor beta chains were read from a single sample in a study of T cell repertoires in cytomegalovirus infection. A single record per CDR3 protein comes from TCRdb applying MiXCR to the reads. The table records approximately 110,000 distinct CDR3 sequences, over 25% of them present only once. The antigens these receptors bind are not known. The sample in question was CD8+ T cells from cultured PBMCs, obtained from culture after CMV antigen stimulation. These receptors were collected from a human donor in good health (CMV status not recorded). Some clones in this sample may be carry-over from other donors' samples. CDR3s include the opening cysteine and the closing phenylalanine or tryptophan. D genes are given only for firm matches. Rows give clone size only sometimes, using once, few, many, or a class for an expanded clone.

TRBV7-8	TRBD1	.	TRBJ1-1	CASSLGDRWMNTEAFF	TGTGCCAGCAGCTTGGGGGACAGATGGATGAACACTGAAGCTTTCTTT
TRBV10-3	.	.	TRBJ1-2	CAISEQGTNYGYTF	TGTGCCATCAGTGAGCAGGGAACTAACTATGGCTACACCTTC
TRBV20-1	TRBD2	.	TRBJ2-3	CSAPPLGGPDTQYF	TGCAGTGCCCCCCCACTGGGAGGGCCAGATACGCAGTATTTT
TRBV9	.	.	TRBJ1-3	CASSVDYTGNTIYF	TGTGCCAGCAGCGTAGACTATACGGGAAACACCATATATTTT
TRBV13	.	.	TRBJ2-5	CASSGGFQETQYF	TGTGCCAGCAGTGGCGGGTTCCAAGAGACCCAGTACTTC
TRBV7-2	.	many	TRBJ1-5	CASSLERYSNQPQHF	TGTGCCAGCAGCTTAGAAAGATATAGCAATCAGCCCCAGCATTTT
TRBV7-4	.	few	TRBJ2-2	CASSLSGGGELFF	TGTGCCAGCAGCTTGAGTGGCGGCGGGGAGCTGTTTTTT
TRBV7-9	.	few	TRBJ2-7	CASSLEKGRYEQYF	TGTGCCAGCAGCTTAGAAAAGGGGAGATACGAGCAGTACTTC
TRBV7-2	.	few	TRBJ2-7	CASSLTEYSYEQYF	TGTGCCAGCAGCTTAACTGAATACTCCTACGAGCAGTACTTC
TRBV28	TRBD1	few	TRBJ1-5	CASSSRGRKQPQHF	TGTGCCAGCAGTTCAAGGGGGCGGAAACAGCCCCAGCATTTT
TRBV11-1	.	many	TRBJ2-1	CASSLGHNEQFF	TGTGCCAGCAGCTTAGGACACAATGAGCAGTTCTTC
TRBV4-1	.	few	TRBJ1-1	CASSQERYLGTEAFF	TGCGCCAGCAGCCAAGAGAGGTATTTGGGCACTGAAGCTTTCTTT
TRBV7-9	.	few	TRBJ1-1	CASSLYSKIEAFF	TGTGCCAGCAGCTTATACAGCAAAATTGAAGCTTTCTTT
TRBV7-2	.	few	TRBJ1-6	CASSLGVGPGIHF	.
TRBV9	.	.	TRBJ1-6	CASSSPRGPEDNSPLHF	TGTGCCAGCAGCTCCCCCCGGGGGCCGGAGGATAATTCACCCCTCCACTTT
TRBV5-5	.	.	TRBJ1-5	CASSLSGYSNQPQHF	TGTGCCAGCAGCTTGTCGGGTTATAGCAATCAGCCCCAGCATTTT
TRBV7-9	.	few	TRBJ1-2	CASSLGGKLNGYTF	TGTGCCAGCAGCTTAGGGGGGAAGCTGAATGGCTACACCTTC
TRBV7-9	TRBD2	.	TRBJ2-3	CASSLSAGGLSSTDTQYF	TGTGCCAGCAGCTTGTCTGCGGGGGGGCTGTCTAGCACAGATACGCAGTATTTT
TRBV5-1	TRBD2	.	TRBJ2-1	CASSQLAGGPSDEQFF	TGCGCCAGCAGTCAGCTAGCGGGGGGGCCTTCGGATGAGCAGTTCTTC
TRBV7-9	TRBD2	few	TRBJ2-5	CASSPRLSGGYGETQYF	TGTGCCAGCAGCCCCAGGCTGAGCGGGGGGTATGGGGAGACCCAGTACTTC
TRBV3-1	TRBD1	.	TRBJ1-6	CASSQSGQGGYNSPLHF	TGTGCCAGCAGCCAATCGGGACAGGGAGGATATAATTCACCCCTCCACTTT
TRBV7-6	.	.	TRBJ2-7	CASSLVTQSYEQYF	TGTGCCAGCAGCTTAGTGACACAATCCTACGAGCAGTACTTC
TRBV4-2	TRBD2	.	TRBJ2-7	CASSQGLAVTYEQYF	TGTGCCAGCAGCCAGGGACTAGCGGTTACCTACGAGCAGTACTTC
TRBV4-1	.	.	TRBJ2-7	CASSPGAGDYEQYF	TGCGCCAGCAGCCCTGGGGCAGGGGACTACGAGCAGTACTTC
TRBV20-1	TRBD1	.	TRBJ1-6	CSADRGGSPLHF	TGCAGTGCCGACAGGGGGGGCTCACCCCTCCACTTT
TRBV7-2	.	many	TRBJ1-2	CASSLRTDIYTF	TGTGCCAGCAGCTTACGGACAGACATCTACACCTTC
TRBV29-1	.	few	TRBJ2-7	CSVPRGSEQYF	TGCAGCGTTCCCAGGGGAAGCGAGCAGTACTTC
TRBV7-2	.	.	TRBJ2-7	CASSSEAIGEQYF	TGTGCCAGCAGCTCGGAGGCCATAGGCGAGCAGTACTTC
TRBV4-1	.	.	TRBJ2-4	CASSQDRQGQYF	TGCGCCAGCAGCCAAGATCGGCAGGGTCAGTACTTC
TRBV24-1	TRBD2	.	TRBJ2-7	CAPQSGLASSSYEQYF	TGTGCCCCCCAGTCCGGACTAGCGAGCAGCTCCTACGAGCAGTACTTC
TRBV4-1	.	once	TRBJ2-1	CASSPWGRGLINEQFF	TGCGCCAGCAGCCCCTGGGGGAGGGGGCTTATAAATGAGCAGTTCTTC
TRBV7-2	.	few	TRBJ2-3	CASSLEAGDTQYF	TGTGCCAGCAGCTTAGAGGCAGGGGATACGCAGTATTTT
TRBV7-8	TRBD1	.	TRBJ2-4	CASSSYPGQGEDIQYF	TGTGCCAGCAGCTCTTACCCGGGACAGGGGGAGGACATTCAGTACTTC
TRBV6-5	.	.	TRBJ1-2	CASSSPGERRGYGYTF	TGTGCCAGCAGTTCTCCGGGGGAACGAAGAGGGTATGGCTACACCTTC
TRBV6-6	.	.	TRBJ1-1	CASSYSMGGGARRGEAFF	TGTGCCAGCAGTTACTCGATGGGGGGGGGCGCACGGAGGGGTGAAGCTTTCTTT
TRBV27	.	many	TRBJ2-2	CASGVHRWETELFF	TGTGCCAGCGGAGTACACCGATGGGAAACCGAGCTGTTTTTT
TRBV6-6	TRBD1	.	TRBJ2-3	CASSYGLVGSGQGADTQYF	TGTGCCAGCAGTTACGGGTTGGTCGGAAGCGGACAGGGGGCAGATACGCAGTATTTT
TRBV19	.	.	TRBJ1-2	CASSMARQIYGYTF	TGTGCCAGTAGTATGGCCCGACAGATCTATGGCTACACCTTC
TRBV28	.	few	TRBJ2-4	CASSPPHMGAKNIQYF	TGTGCCAGCAGTCCACCCCATATGGGGGCCAAAAACATTCAGTACTTC
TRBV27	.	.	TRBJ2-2	CASSFSYLNTGELFF	TGTGCCAGCAGTTTTTCATACCTGAACACCGGGGAGCTGTTTTTT
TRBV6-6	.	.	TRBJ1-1	CASSYSSGPGGGTEAFF	TGTGCCAGCAGTTACTCGAGTGGCCCAGGCGGCGGCACTGAAGCTTTCTTT
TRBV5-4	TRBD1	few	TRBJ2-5	CASSLGYRGQETQYF	TGTGCCAGCAGCTTGGGCTACAGGGGCCAAGAGACCCAGTACTTC
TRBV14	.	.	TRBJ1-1	CASSPSGTRPFF	TGTGCCAGCAGCCCATCAGGGACGAGGCCTTTCTTT
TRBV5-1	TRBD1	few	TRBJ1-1	CASSFQPQGQGKTEAFF	TGCGCCAGCAGCTTTCAGCCCCAAGGACAGGGGAAGACTGAAGCTTTCTTT
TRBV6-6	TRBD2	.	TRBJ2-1	CASSRLAYEQFF	TGTGCCAGCAGCCGACTAGCGTATGAGCAGTTCTTC
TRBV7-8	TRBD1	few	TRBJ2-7	CASGDSSYEQYF	TGTGCCAGTGGGGACAGCTCCTACGAGCAGTACTTC
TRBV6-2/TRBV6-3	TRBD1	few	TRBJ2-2	CASEQGTGELFF	TGTGCCAGCGAACAGGGGACCGGGGAGCTGTTTTTT
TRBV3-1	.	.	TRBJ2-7	CASSPHTSEGIYEQYF	TGTGCCAGCAGCCCCCATACCTCGGAGGGAATCTACGAGCAGTACTTC
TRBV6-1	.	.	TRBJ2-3	CASSEPDTQYF	TGTGCCAGCAGTGAACCGGATACGCAGTATTTT
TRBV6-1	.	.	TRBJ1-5	CASFTGHQPQHF	TGTGCCAGCTTTACAGGGCATCAGCCCCAGCATTTT
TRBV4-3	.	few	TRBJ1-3	CASSQDGGDLIADTIYF	TGCGCCAGCAGCCAAGATGGGGGCGACTTAATTGCGGACACCATATATTTT
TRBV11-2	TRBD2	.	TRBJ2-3	CASSLVYQAGAGADTQYF	TGTGCCAGCAGCTTAGTCTATCAAGCGGGGGCCGGGGCAGATACGCAGTATTTT
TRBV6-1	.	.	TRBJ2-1	CASSAGGTPYNEQFF	TGTGCCAGCAGTGCTGGGGGAACCCCTTACAATGAGCAGTTCTTC
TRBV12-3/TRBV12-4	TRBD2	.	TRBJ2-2	CASSTGLAGGPNTGELFF	TGTGCCAGCAGTACCGGACTAGCGGGGGGGCCGAACACCGGGGAGCTGTTTTTT
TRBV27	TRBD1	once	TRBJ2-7	CASSSSAGGPYEQYF	TGTGCCAGCAGCTCCTCTGCAGGGGGTCCCTACGAGCAGTACTTC